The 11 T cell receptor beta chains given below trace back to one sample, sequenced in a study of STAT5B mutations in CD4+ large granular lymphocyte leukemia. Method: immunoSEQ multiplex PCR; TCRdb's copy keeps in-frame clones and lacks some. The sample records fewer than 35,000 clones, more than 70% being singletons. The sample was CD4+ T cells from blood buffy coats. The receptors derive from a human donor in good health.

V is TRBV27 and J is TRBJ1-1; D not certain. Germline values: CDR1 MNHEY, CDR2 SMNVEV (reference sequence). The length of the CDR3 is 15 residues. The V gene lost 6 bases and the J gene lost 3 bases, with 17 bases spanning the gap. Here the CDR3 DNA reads TGTGCCAGCAGCCGCCTAGGTTCCCAACACACTGAAGCTTTCTTT. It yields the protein CASSRLGSQHTEAFF.

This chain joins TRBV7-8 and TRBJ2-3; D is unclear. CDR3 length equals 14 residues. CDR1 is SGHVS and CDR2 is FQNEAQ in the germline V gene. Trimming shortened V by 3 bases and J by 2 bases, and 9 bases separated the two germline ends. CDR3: CASSFSSFTDTQYF. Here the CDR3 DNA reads TGTGCCAGCAGCTTTAGCAGCTTCACAGATACGCAGTATTTT. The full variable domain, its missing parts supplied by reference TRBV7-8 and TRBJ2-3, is GAGVSQSPRYKVAKRGQDVALRCDPISGHVSLFWYQQALGQGPEFLTYFQNEAQLDKSGLPSDRFFAERPEGSVSTLKIQRTQQEDSAVYLCASSFSSFTDTQYFGPGTRLTVL.

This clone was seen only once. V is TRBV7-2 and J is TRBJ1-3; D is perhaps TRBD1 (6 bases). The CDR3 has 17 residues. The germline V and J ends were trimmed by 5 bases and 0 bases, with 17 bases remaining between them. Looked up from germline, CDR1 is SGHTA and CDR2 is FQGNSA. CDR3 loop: CASSPFLRGPSGNTIYF. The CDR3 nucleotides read TGTGCCAGCAGCCCATTCCTCCGGGGGCCCTCTGGAAACACCATATATTTT.

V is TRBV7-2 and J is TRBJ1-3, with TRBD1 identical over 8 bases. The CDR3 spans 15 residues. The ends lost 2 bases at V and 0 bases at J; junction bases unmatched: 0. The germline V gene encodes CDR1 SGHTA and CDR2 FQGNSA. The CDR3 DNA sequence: TGTGCCAGCAGCTTACAGGGGGCCTCTGGAAACACCATATATTTT. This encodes CASSLQGASGNTIYF.

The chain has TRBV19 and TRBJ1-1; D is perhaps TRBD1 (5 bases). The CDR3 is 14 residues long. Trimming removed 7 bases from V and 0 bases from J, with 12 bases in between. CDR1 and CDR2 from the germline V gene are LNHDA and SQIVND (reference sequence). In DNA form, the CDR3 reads TGTGCCAGTAAGCAGGGACGGTTGAACACTGAAGCTTTCTTT. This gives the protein CASKQGRLNTEAFF.

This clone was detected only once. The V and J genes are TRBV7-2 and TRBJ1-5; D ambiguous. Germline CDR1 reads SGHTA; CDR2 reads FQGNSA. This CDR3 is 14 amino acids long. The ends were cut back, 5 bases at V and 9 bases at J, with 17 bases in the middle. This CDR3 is CASSQSYTVRPQHF. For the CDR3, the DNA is TGTGCCAGCAGCCAGAGTTACACGGTTCGGCCCCAGCATTTT.

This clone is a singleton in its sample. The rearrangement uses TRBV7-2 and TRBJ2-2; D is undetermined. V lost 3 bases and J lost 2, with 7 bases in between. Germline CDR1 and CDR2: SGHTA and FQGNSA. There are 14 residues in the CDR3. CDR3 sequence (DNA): TGTGCCAGCAGCTTTTATGGAAACACCGGGGAGCTGTTTTTT. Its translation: CASSFYGNTGELFF.

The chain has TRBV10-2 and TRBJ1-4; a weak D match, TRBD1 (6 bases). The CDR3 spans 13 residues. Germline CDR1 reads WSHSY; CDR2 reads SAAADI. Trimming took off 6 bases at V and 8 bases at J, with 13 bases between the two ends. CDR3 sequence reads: CASRIGGGEKLFF. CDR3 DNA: TGCGCCAGCAGGATAGGGGGGGGAGAAAAACTGTTTTTT.

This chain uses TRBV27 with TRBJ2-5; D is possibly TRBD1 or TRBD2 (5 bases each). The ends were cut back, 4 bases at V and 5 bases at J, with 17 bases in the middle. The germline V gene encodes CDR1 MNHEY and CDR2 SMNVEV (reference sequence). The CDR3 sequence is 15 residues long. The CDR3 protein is CASSSYRDPRETQYF. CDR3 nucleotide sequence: TGTGCCAGCAGTTCATATCGGGACCCCAGGGAGACCCAGTACTTC.

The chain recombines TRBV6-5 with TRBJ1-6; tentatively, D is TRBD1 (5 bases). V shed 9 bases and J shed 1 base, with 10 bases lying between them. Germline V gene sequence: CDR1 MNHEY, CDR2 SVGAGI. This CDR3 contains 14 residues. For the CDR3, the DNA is TGTGCCAGTCAGGGCACTTCCTATAATTCACCCCTCCACTTT. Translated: CASQGTSYNSPLHF.

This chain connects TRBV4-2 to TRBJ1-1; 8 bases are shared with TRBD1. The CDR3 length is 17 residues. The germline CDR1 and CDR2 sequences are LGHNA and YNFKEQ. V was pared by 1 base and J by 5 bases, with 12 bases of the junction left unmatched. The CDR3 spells CASSQGGQGPVGTEAFF. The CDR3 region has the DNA TGTGCCAGCAGCCAAGGAGGACAGGGTCCTGTTGGAACTGAAGCTTTCTTT.